Sequencing of this T cell receptor (beta chain) was carried out in a study of blood T cell repertoires in COVID-19 (dated by TCRdb to 2018 to 2021). For context, the study as a whole: The collaborator samples originated in the United States, Italy and Spain and spanned the acute and convalescent phases of COVID-19. A de-identified subject ID, COVID-19 status, age in years and sex were almost always included in the sample metadata. Subjects who had been exposed to COVID-19, were actively infected with it, or had recovered from it provided the deeply sampled blood TCRbeta repertoires that made up the dataset. The repertoires were released in a freely available public database intended as a resource for research on the immune response to SARS-CoV-2. Where available, HLA class I and class II types were obtained from metadata supplied by the sample provider rather than from assay-based typing. Samples were obtained from the ongoing ImmuneRACE study (first 160 participants) and from some 1,300 subjects provided by 6 global collaborators. The material from the prospective study consisted of cDNA or gDNA derived from T cells, B-cell-depleted T cells, or PBMCs.

What the research found in general, with its limitations: How much clinical and demographic metadata was included differed by source and by participant, and the metadata was provided uncurated.

A word on this clone: Its specific antigen is unknown. No base quality values were provided; no much bigger clone lies one nucleotide off.

Whole blood was collected in K2EDTA tubes by collaborating institutions according to the institutions' own protocols. For TCRbeta analysis, collaborator samples were shipped as frozen whole blood, as isolated PBMCs, or as DNA extracted from either sample type. Reading the germline V gene (reference sequence) gives CDR1 LNHDA and CDR2 SQIVND. The CDR3 goes from the cysteine to the phenylalanine over 14 residues. The DNA shown is the 42-base CDR3, in frame from base 1. Trimming costs V 7 bases and J 0 bases, and their ends lie 12 bases apart. TCRbeta CDR3 regions were amplified from genomic DNA using the immunoSEQ Assay, a bias-controlled multiplex PCR. The authors' pipeline ran thus. Within the assay, amplification of reference gene primers was used to estimate how many nucleated cells each sample contained. Sequence reads were collapsed and filtered to measure the absolute abundance of every unique TCRbeta CDR3 rearrangement. For each sample, productive Simpson clonality was calculated by taking the square root of Simpson's diversity index across productive rearrangements. TCRdb's version of the immuneACCESS table is confined to in-frame rearrangements and falls short of the full clone set. An unresolved V gene accounts for under half of the shortfall where checked; the remainder is of unknown origin. That table gives V, J and clone size, and the DNA gave D and trimming. The sample profile shows approximately 97,000 clones; 78% of them were found once. 9.5% to 10% of the sample rests with the top ten.

The sequenced sample consisted of peripheral blood. Recombination linked TRBV19 to TRBJ1-1; TRBD1 is possibly the D segment (6 matching bases). This receptor was identified in a man in his 60s with active or convalescent COVID-19. The DNA sequence follows: TGTGCCAGTATTATGACAGGAATGAACACTGAAGCTTTCTTT. Translated, it gives CASIMTGMNTEAFF. The reference TRBV19 and TRBJ1-1 proteins fill in what lies around the CDR3, so the full variable domain reads DGGITQSPKYLFRKEGQNVTLSCEQNLNHDAMYWYRQDPGQGLRLIYYSQIVNDFQKGDIAEGYSVSREKKESFPLTVTSAQKNPTAFYLCASIMTGMNTEAFFGQGTRLTVV.